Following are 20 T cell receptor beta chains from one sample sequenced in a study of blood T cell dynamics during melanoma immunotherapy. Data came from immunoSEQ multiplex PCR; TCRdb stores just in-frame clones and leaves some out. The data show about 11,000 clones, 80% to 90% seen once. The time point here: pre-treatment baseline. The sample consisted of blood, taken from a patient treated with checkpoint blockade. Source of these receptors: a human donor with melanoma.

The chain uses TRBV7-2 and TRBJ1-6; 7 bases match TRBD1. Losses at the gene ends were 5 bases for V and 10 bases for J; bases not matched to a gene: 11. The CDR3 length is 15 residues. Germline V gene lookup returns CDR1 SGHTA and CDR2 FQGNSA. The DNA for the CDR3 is TGTGCCAGCAGCCCCGGGGACAGACAAGGGTCACCCCTCCACTTT. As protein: CASSPGDRQGSPLHF.

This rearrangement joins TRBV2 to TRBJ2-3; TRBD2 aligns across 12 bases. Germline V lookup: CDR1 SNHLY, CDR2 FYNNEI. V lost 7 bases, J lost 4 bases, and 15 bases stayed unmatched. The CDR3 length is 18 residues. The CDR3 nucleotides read TGTGCCAGCACCGAAGGGGCTAGCGGGGGGGCTTTCTCAGATACGCAGTATTTT. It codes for CASTEGASGGAFSDTQYF.

CDR3 sequence (DNA): TGTGCCAGCTCAACGGGCTCAGGGACCCAGTACTTC. This gives the protein CASSTGSGTQYF. The V and J genes are TRBV7-6 and TRBJ2-5, with unresolved D. V lost 8 bases, J lost 7 bases, and 14 bases lay in between. Germline V CDR1 and CDR2: SGHVS, FNYEAQ. CDR3 length: 12 amino acids.

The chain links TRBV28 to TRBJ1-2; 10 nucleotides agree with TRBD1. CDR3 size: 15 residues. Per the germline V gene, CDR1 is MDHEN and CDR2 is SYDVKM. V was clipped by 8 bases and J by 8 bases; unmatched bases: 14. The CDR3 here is CASGSTGTGVHGYTF. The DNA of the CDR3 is TGTGCCAGCGGCTCCACCGGGACAGGGGTACACGGCTACACCTTC.

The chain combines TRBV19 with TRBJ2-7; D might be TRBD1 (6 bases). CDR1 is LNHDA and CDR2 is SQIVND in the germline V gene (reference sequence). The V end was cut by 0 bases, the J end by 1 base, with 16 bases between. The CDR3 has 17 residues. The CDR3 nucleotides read TGTGCCAGTAGTATAGACCCCCCGACAGGACCATCCTACGAGCAGTACTTC. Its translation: CASSIDPPTGPSYEQYF.

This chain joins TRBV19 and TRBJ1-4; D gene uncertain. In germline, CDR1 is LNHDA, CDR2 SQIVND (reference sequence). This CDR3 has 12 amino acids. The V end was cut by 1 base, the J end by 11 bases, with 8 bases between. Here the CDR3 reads CASSIGRAKLFF. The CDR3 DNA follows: TGTGCCAGTAGTATAGGACGAGCCAAACTGTTTTTT.

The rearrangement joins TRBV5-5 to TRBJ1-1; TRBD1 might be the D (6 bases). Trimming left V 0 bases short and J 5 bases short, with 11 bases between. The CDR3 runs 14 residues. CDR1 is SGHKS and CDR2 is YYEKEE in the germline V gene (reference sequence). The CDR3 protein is CASSLEGVRTEAFF. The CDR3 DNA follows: TGTGCCAGCAGCTTGGAGGGGGTGAGGACTGAAGCTTTCTTT.

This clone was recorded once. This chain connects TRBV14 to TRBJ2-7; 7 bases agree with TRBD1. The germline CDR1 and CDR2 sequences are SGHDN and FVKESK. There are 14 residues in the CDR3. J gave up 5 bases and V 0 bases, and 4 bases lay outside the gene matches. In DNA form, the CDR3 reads TGTGCCAGCAGCCAAGATGGGACAGTAAACGAGCAGTACTTC. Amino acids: CASSQDGTVNEQYF.

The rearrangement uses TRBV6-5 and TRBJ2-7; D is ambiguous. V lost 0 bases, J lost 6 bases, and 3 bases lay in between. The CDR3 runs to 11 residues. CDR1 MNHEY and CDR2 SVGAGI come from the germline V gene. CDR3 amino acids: CASSYSTEQYF. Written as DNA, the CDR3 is TGTGCCAGCAGTTACTCGACCGAGCAGTACTTC.

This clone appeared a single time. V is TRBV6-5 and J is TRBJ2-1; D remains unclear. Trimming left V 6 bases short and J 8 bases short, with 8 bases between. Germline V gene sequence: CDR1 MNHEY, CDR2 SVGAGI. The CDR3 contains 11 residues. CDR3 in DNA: TGTGCCAGCAGCGGTTTCGATGAGCAGTTCTTC. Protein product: CASSGFDEQFF.

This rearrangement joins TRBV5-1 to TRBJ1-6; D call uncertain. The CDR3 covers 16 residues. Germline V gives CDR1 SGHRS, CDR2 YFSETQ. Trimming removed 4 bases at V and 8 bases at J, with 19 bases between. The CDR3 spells CASSPDRWTKHSPLHF. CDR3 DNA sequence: TGCGCCAGCAGCCCCGACCGTTGGACTAAGCATTCACCCCTCCACTTT.

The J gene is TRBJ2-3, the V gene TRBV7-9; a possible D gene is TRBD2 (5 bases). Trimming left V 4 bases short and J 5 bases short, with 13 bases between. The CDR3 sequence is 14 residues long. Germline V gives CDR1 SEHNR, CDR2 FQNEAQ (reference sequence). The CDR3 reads CASSWTGFGDTQYF. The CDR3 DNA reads TGTGCCAGCAGCTGGACGGGATTCGGAGATACGCAGTATTTT.

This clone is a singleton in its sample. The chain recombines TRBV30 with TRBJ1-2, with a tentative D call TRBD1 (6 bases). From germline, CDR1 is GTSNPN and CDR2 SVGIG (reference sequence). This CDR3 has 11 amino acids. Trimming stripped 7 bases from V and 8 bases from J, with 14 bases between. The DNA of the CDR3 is TGTGCCTCAGGGGAGGGTAGAGGCTACACCTTC. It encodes CASGEGRGYTF.

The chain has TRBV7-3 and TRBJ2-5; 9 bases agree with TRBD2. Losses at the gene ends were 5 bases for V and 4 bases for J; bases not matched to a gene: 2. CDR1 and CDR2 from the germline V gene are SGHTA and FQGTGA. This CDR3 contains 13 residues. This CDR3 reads CASSVSGGETQYF. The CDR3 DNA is TGTGCCAGCAGCGTTAGCGGGGGAGAGACCCAGTACTTC.

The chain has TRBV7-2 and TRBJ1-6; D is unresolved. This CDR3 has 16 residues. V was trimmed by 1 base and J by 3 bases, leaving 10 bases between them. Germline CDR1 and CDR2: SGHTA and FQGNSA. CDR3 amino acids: CASSLDSAGYNSPLHF. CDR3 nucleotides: TGTGCCAGCAGCTTAGACTCGGCGGGCTATAATTCACCCCTCCACTTT.

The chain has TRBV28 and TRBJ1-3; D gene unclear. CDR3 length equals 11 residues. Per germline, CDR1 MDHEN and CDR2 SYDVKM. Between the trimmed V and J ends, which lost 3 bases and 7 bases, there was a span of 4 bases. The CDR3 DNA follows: TGTGCCAGCAGTTTTACGAACACCATATATTTT. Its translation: CASSFTNTIYF.

The CDR3 region is CASSSDRGGETQYF. The CDR3 DNA reads as TGTGCCAGCAGCTCTGACAGGGGCGGAGAGACCCAGTACTTC. The V gene is TRBV6-1, the J gene TRBJ2-5, with TRBD1 matching over 8 bases. Trimming removed 6 bases from V and 4 bases from J; junction bases left unmatched: 7. The germline V gene has CDR1 MNHNS and CDR2 SASEGT. The CDR3 has 14 amino acids.

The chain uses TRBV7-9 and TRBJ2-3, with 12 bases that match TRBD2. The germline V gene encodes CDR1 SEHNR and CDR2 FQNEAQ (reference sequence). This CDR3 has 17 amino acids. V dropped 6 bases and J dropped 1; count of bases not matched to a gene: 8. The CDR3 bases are TGTGCCAGCAGTTCAGGACTAGCGGGGTCTCGCACAGATACGCAGTATTTT. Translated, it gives CASSSGLAGSRTDTQYF.

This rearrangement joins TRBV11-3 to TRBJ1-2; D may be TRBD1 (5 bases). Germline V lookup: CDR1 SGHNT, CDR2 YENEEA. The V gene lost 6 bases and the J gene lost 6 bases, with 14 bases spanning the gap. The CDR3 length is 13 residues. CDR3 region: CASSTGTADGYTF. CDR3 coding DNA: TGTGCCAGCAGTACCGGGACGGCTGATGGCTACACCTTC.

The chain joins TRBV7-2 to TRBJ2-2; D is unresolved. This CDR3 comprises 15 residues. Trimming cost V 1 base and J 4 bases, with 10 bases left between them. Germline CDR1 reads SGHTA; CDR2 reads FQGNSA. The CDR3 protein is CASSLGLGITGELFF. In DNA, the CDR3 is TGTGCCAGCAGCTTAGGTTTGGGCATCACCGGGGAGCTGTTTTTT. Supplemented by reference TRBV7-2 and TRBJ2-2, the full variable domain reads GAGVSQSPSNKVTEKGKDVELRCDPISGHTALYWYRQSLGQGLEFLIYFQGNSAPDKSGLPSDRFSAERTGGSVSTLTIQRTQQEDSAVYLCASSLGLGITGELFFGEGSRLTVL.